The 26 T cell receptor beta chains in this list originate from one sample, sequenced in a study of CD8 T cells in ankylosing spondylitis. Study-wide results and caveats: Ankylosing spondylitis blood appeared to be characterized by a TCR beta motif of several highly homologous variants.

TCRdb redid the calling of the 5' RACE reads with MiXCR, one entry per CDR3 protein. The table records 700,000 to 850,000 distinct CDR3 sequences, 12% of them present only once. What these receptors recognize is not known. The source material was blood, either unsorted or a sorted T cell fraction (not recorded which). These receptors all stem from a male donor with ankylosing spondylitis.

This clonotype came up many times. The chain combines TRBV9 with TRBJ1-6, with a weak D call TRBD1 (5 bases). The CDR3 is 16 amino acids. Per the germline V gene, CDR1 is SGDLS and CDR2 is YYNGEE. V shed 4 bases and J shed 6 bases, with 17 bases lying between them. The CDR3 sequence: CASSPLWDRTNSPLHF. DNA of the CDR3: TGTGCCAGCAGCCCCCTCTGGGACCGAACTAATTCACCCCTCCACTTT.

In this sample, this clonotype turned up many times. The rearrangement joins TRBV6-5 to TRBJ1-1, with 7 positions matching TRBD1. V trimming: 4 bases; J trimming: 4 bases; junction bases outside the gene matches: 12. Germline loops: CDR1 MNHEY, CDR2 SVGAGI. The CDR3 consists of 16 residues. CDR3 protein: CASSFSLPGGGTEAFF. The CDR3 DNA sequence: TGTGCCAGCAGTTTTTCCCTACCAGGGGGTGGCACTGAAGCTTTCTTT.

This clonotype was counted at least ten times. The rearrangement uses TRBV29-1 and TRBJ2-3; tentative D call: TRBD2 (6 bases). The CDR3 is 13 amino acids. The V end was cut by 4 bases, the J end by 1 base, with 9 bases between. The V gene's germline CDR1 is SQVTM and CDR2 ANQGSEA. The CDR3 region is CSVGGGGTDTQYF. DNA for the CDR3: TGCAGCGTTGGAGGAGGGGGCACAGATACGCAGTATTTT.

V usage is TRBV20-1 and J usage is TRBJ2-5, with a tentative D call TRBD2 (5 bases). Per germline, CDR1 DFQATT and CDR2 SNEGSKA (reference sequence). V dropped 4 bases and J dropped 7 bases, with 16 bases sitting between them. This CDR3 contains 13 residues. This CDR3 is CSATPLAGGTQYF. In DNA, the CDR3 is TGCAGTGCTACCCCCCTGGCGGGCGGGACCCAGTACTTC.

V and J are TRBV5-1 and TRBJ2-3, with 9 bases aligning to TRBD1. This CDR3 is 16 amino acids long. CDR1 is SGHRS, CDR2 YFSETQ, per germline. V trimming: 2 bases; J trimming: 5 bases; junction bases outside the gene matches: 9. The CDR3 DNA reads TGCGCCAGCAGCTTTAAGGGGGACAGGGTTCGAGATACGCAGTATTTT. Translating gives CASSFKGDRVRDTQYF. Full variable domain (outside the CDR3, taken from reference TRBV5-1 and TRBJ2-3): KAGVTQTPRYLIKTRGQQVTLSCSPISGHRSVSWYQQTPGQGLQFLFEYFSETQRNKGNFPGRFSGRQFSNSRSEMNVSTLELGDSALYLCASSFKGDRVRDTQYFGPGTRLTVL.

This clonotype was recorded at least ten times. This CDR3 reads CASSYGVVGSSYEQYF. CDR3 bases: TGTGCCAGCAGCTACGGGGTAGTAGGGAGCTCCTACGAGCAGTACTTC. The chain uses TRBV7-2 and TRBJ2-7, with D tentatively TRBD2 (5 bases). Germline assignment: CDR1 SGHTA and CDR2 FQGNSA. This CDR3 contains 16 residues. V lost 4 bases and J lost 0, with 16 bases in between.

The table lists this clonotype with many counts. This chain links TRBV20-1 with TRBJ2-5, with D possibly called TRBD1 or TRBD2 (5 bases each). V lost 3 bases to trimming and J lost 1 base, with 9 bases between them. The CDR3 is 13 amino acids. Germline loops: CDR1 DFQATT, CDR2 SNEGSKA (reference sequence). Here the CDR3 DNA reads TGCAGTGCTAGCTGGGGGTTCCAAGAGACCCAGTACTTC. As protein: CSASWGFQETQYF.

This chain links TRBV20-1 with TRBJ1-6, with D possibly being TRBD1 (5 bases). Germline V CDR1 and CDR2: DFQATT, SNEGSKA (reference sequence). The germline V and J ends were trimmed by 6 bases and 7 bases, with 16 bases remaining between them. This CDR3 spans 14 amino acids. This CDR3 reads CSAKGNFRNSPLHF. CDR3 nucleotide sequence: TGCAGTGCCAAGGGGAACTTTCGAAATTCACCCCTCCACTTT.

This clonotype was recorded a few times. The chain carries TRBV20-1 and TRBJ1-2; possible D gene TRBD1, 5 bases. This CDR3 region has 12 residues. Germline lookup yields CDR1 DFQATT and CDR2 SNEGSKA (reference sequence). Trimming cost V 5 bases and J 4 bases, with 11 bases left between them. CDR3 nucleotide sequence: TGCAGTGCTGCCCAGGGATCCTATGGCTACACCTTC. Protein product: CSAAQGSYGYTF.

V gene TRBV25-1 combines with J gene TRBJ2-7; D unclear. The V and J ends lost 4 bases and 4 bases respectively, with 8 bases between them. Germline V CDR1 and CDR2: MGHDK, SYGVNS. The CDR3 contains 12 residues. In DNA, the CDR3 is TGTGCCAGCAGTGGTCTAACTTACGAGCAGTACTTC. This translates into CASSGLTYEQYF.

This clonotype was observed a few times. The chain carries TRBV20-1 and TRBJ1-2; weak D call: TRBD1 (6 bases). The germline V gene has CDR1 DFQATT and CDR2 SNEGSKA (reference sequence). The length of the CDR3 is 12 residues. V lost 5 bases to trimming and J lost 8 bases, with 15 bases between them. In nucleotides, the CDR3 is TGCAGTGCTCCTAGGGGGTTGTTAGGCTACACCTTC. Translated: CSAPRGLLGYTF.

In its sample, this clonotype was seen a few times. The chain links TRBV4-2 to TRBJ2-3; tentatively, D is TRBD2 (5 bases). Germline-derived CDR1 and CDR2 are LGHNA and YNFKEQ. This CDR3 contains 16 residues. Between the trimmed V and J ends, which lost 0 bases and 2 bases, there was a span of 12 bases. CDR3 sequence (DNA): TGTGCCAGCAGCCAAGACTCGCGGGTAAACACAGATACGCAGTATTTT. Translating it yields CASSQDSRVNTDTQYF.

The rearrangement joins TRBV7-2 to TRBJ2-6; weak D call: TRBD1 (5 bases). Trimming left V 5 bases short and J 2 bases short, with 16 bases between. Germline V gives CDR1 SGHTA, CDR2 FQGNSA. The CDR3 runs to 17 residues. CDR3 sequence (DNA): TGTGCCAGCAGCGCCAGGCTAAGGGGTGCTGGGGCCAACGTCCTGACTTTC. It yields the protein CASSARLRGAGANVLTF.

This clonotype has more than one count but fewer than ten. The chain combines TRBV30 with TRBJ1-1; D uncertain. The CDR3 totals 11 residues. Germline V CDR1 and CDR2: GTSNPN, SVGIG (reference sequence). V was cut by 8 bases and J by 8 bases, with 15 bases left in between. CDR3 sequence (DNA): TGTGCCATTTCGAAAGAAGCGGAAGCTTTCTTT. Translation gives CAISKEAEAFF.

This clonotype appeared many times. The rearrangement links TRBV15 to TRBJ2-7, with 10 nucleotides matching TRBD1. The germline CDR1 and CDR2 sequences are LNHNV and YYDKDF (reference sequence). The V gene end was trimmed by 0 bases and the J gene end by 5 bases; junction bases not matched to a gene: 7. The CDR3 sequence is 16 residues long. The CDR3 loop is CATSRDLRDRGHEQYF. The CDR3 nucleotides are TGTGCCACCAGCAGAGACCTACGGGACAGGGGACACGAGCAGTACTTC.

This clonotype has only a few counts. The chain has TRBV7-2 and TRBJ2-3; 9 bases agree with TRBD2. This CDR3 has 15 residues. Per the germline V gene, CDR1 is SGHTA and CDR2 is FQGNSA. V gave up 4 bases and J gave up 1 base; unmatched junction bases: 3. The CDR3, as DNA: TGTGCCAGCAGCTCTTGGACTAGCGGCACAGATACGCAGTATTTT. It encodes CASSSWTSGTDTQYF.

This clonotype was observed once. The chain links TRBV4-1 to TRBJ2-5; D might be TRBD2 (7 bases). With 4 bases removed from V and 4 bases from J, the gap between germline ends came to 16 bases. The CDR3 is 15 residues long. Germline CDR1 and CDR2: MGHRA and YSYEKL. CDR3 residues: CASSLFQGRGETQYF. CDR3 in DNA: TGCGCCAGCAGCCTCTTTCAGGGGAGGGGAGAGACCCAGTACTTC.

The J gene is TRBJ1-5, the V gene TRBV19; D remains ambiguous. This CDR3 spans 14 amino acids. Trimming cost V 7 bases and J 4 bases, with 14 bases left between them. CDR1 and CDR2 from the germline V gene are LNHDA and SQIVND (reference sequence). CDR3 DNA: TGTGCCAGTAACGCCCGTGGGAGGAATCAGCCCCAGCATTTT. Translated, it gives CASNARGRNQPQHF.

In regard to this clonotype: The junction and the germline gene differ at one end; a read error may be behind it. The chain combines TRBV4-2 with TRBJ2-2; TRBD2 matches at 11 bases. The V gene's germline CDR1 is LGHNA and CDR2 YNFKEQ. The CDR3 is made up of 17 amino acids. The CDR3 nucleotides are TGTGCCAGAAGCCAAGTGGGGGGACTAGCGGCCCCCGGGGAGCTGTTTTTT. The encoded protein is CARSQVGGLAAPGELFF.

J is TRBJ1-5 and V is TRBV7-9, with D possibly being TRBD1 (5 bases). Trimming pared 7 bases from V and 10 bases from J, leaving 17 bases between. The germline V gene has CDR1 SEHNR and CDR2 FQNEAQ (reference sequence). The CDR3 consists of 13 residues. The CDR3: CASTEAAGGPQHF. As DNA, the CDR3 is TGTGCCAGCACCGAAGCCGCCGGGGGTCCCCAGCATTTT.

This clonotype has a handful of counts. V and J are TRBV10-3 and TRBJ1-1; a possible D gene is TRBD1 (5 bases). This CDR3 region has 12 residues. Germline-derived CDR1 and CDR2 are ENHRY and SYGVKD. Trimming pared 10 bases from V and 0 bases from J, leaving 9 bases between. The chain's CDR3 is CASGQLNTEAFF. CDR3 coding DNA: TGTGCCAGCGGACAATTGAACACTGAAGCTTTCTTT.

The chain carries TRBV20-1 and TRBJ2-1; D perhaps matches TRBD2 (5 bases). There are 14 residues in the CDR3. CDR1 is DFQATT and CDR2 is SNEGSKA in the germline V gene (reference sequence). With 3 bases removed from V and 7 bases from J, the gap between germline ends came to 16 bases. Written as DNA, the CDR3 is TGCAGTGCTAGTGTGCCGGGCCGAGGGAATGAGCAGTTCTTC. It encodes CSASVPGRGNEQFF.

This clonotype has only a few counts. J is TRBJ2-1 and V is TRBV20-1, with D hard to call. V was shortened by 4 bases and J by 5 bases, with 18 bases between the two germline ends. The germline V gene has CDR1 DFQATT and CDR2 SNEGSKA (reference sequence). CDR3 length: 15 amino acids. The CDR3: CSATRPGDGDNEQFF. CDR3 DNA: TGCAGTGCTACCCGTCCGGGCGACGGAGACAATGAGCAGTTCTTC.

This sequence joins TRBV20-1 and TRBJ2-5; D is possibly TRBD2 (5 bases). The CDR3 is made up of 15 amino acids. In germline, CDR1 is DFQATT, CDR2 SNEGSKA (reference sequence). The germline V and J ends were trimmed by 5 bases and 4 bases, with 20 bases remaining between them. CDR3 amino acids: CSAGKQLVPAETQYF. In DNA form, the CDR3 reads TGCAGTGCTGGAAAACAACTAGTACCGGCAGAGACCCAGTACTTC.

The rearrangement joins TRBV7-2 to TRBJ1-1, with D maybe TRBD1 (5 bases). Per the germline V gene, CDR1 is SGHTA and CDR2 is FQGNSA. The CDR3 is 16 residues long. V lost 2 bases, J lost 1 base, and 14 bases lay in between. In DNA form, the CDR3 reads TGTGCCAGCAGCTTAATGAGGCTCAGGGCGAACACTGAAGCTTTCTTT. Translating it yields CASSLMRLRANTEAFF.

This chain connects TRBV28 to TRBJ1-5, with D hard to call. The germline V and J ends were trimmed by 10 bases and 4 bases, with 17 bases remaining between them. CDR1 and CDR2 (germline): MDHEN, SYDVKM. The CDR3 sequence is 14 residues long. This CDR3 is CATHLGFLNQPQHF. In DNA, the CDR3 is TGTGCCACCCACCTGGGGTTTTTGAATCAGCCCCAGCATTTT.